Below are 30 T cell receptor beta chains sequenced from a single sample in a study of cytomegalovirus exposure and HLA in healthy donors. The PCR contained 60 Vbeta and 13 Jbeta primers. Measured with immunoSEQ multiplex PCR; TCRdb has only the in-frame clones, and not every one. Here the sample spans 150,000 to 200,000 clones, around 77% being singletons. The sequencing sample was made of PBMCs. These receptors all come from a woman aged 25 to 39 in good health and CMV-seronegative.

This sequence joins TRBV6-6 and TRBJ2-7; TRBD1 aligns across 7 bases. Trimming took 0 bases from V and 3 from J; bases not matched to a gene: 5. This CDR3 is built from 15 residues. Germline CDR1 and CDR2: MNHNY and SVGAGI (reference sequence). The DNA for the CDR3 is TGTGCCAGCAGTTACTCCCTGGGACAGAACTACGAGCAGTACTTC. It encodes CASSYSLGQNYEQYF.

This chain joins TRBV28 and TRBJ1-4, with D possibly matching TRBD1 (6 bases). The CDR3 has 15 residues. Germline V gives CDR1 MDHEN, CDR2 SYDVKM. With 6 bases removed from V and 4 bases from J, the gap between germline ends came to 15 bases. CDR3 sequence reads: CASSSGQTLNEKLFF. In nucleotides, the CDR3 is TGTGCCAGCAGCTCTGGACAGACCCTTAATGAAAAACTGTTTTTT.

CDR3 sequence reads: CASSWTGGGGGETQYF. The CDR3, as DNA: TGTGCCAGCAGTTGGACAGGAGGCGGAGGGGGAGAGACCCAGTACTTC. The genes are TRBV7-2 and TRBJ2-5, with a possible D match to TRBD1 (7 bases). V was trimmed by 6 bases and J by 4 bases, leaving 21 bases between them. Germline lookup yields CDR1 SGHTA and CDR2 FQGNSA. The CDR3 has 16 residues.

The genes are TRBV5-1 and TRBJ1-2, with 8 bases identical to TRBD1. Trimming at V came to 1 base and at J to 0 bases, leaving 2 bases not matched to a gene. Germline loops: CDR1 SGHRS, CDR2 YFSETQ. This CDR3 has 15 amino acids. This CDR3 is CASSLQGATNYGYTF. CDR3 nucleotides: TGCGCCAGCAGCTTGCAGGGGGCAACTAACTATGGCTACACCTTC.

The rearrangement uses TRBV5-8 and TRBJ1-1; D not certain. With 4 bases removed from V and 11 bases from J, the gap between germline ends came to 15 bases. The V gene's germline CDR1 is SGHTS and CDR2 YDEGEE. CDR3 length: 12 residues. In nucleotides, the CDR3 is TGTGCCAGCAGCGTGGTGAGGAGCGGGGCTTTCTTT. It translates to CASSVVRSGAFF. The full variable domain, rest sourced from reference TRBV5-8 and TRBJ1-1, is EAGVTQSPTHLIKTRGQQATLRCSPISGHTSVYWYQQALGLGLQFLLWYDEGEERNRGNFPPRFSGRQFPNYSSELNVNALELEDSALYLCASSVVRSGAFFGQGTRLTVV.

This rearrangement joins TRBV18 to TRBJ2-3, with a tentative D call TRBD2 (6 bases). CDR1 is KGHSH, CDR2 LQKENI, per germline. CDR3 size: 14 residues. V lost 3 bases and J 3 bases, leaving 10 bases between the germline ends. The CDR3 loop is CASSPGGRTDTQYF. As DNA, the CDR3 is TGTGCCAGCTCACCTGGGGGGAGGACAGATACGCAGTATTTT.

The chain combines TRBV27 with TRBJ2-1, with 8 bases aligning to TRBD2. CDR1 and CDR2 (germline): MNHEY, SMNVEV (reference sequence). The CDR3 has 20 amino acids. The junction had 18 bases not matched to a gene; V was cut back by 5 bases and J by 0 bases. CDR3 residues: CASSPPPALGGGLSYNEQFF. The CDR3 DNA reads TGTGCCAGCAGTCCGCCCCCCGCGCTTGGCGGGGGGCTCTCCTACAATGAGCAGTTCTTC.

The chain recombines TRBV19 with TRBJ2-7; 11 bases map to TRBD1. The junction had 4 bases not matched to a gene; V was cut back by 3 bases and J by 3 bases. Germline-derived CDR1 and CDR2 are LNHDA and SQIVND (reference sequence). This CDR3 has 15 amino acids. CDR3 sequence reads: CASSIEGQGGYEQYF. The CDR3 region has the DNA TGTGCCAGTAGTATCGAGGGACAGGGGGGCTACGAGCAGTACTTC.

The chain carries TRBV6-5 and TRBJ2-5, with D uncertain. The germline gives CDR1 MNHEY, CDR2 SVGAGI. The CDR3 length is 11 residues. The V end lost 3 bases, the J end lost 5 bases, and 4 bases lay between the germline ends. CDR3 in amino acids: CASSYRETQYF. The CDR3 nucleotides are TGTGCCAGCAGTTATCGGGAGACCCAGTACTTC.

This chain joins TRBV29-1 and TRBJ2-1, with TRBD2 matching over 11 bases. This CDR3 spans 17 amino acids. Germline V gene lookup returns CDR1 SQVTM and CDR2 ANQGSEA. V lost 6 bases, J lost 5 bases, and 15 bases stayed unmatched. The CDR3: CSVAEGLLAGGHNEQFF. Here the CDR3 DNA reads TGCAGCGTCGCCGAGGGACTTCTAGCGGGAGGACACAATGAGCAGTTCTTC.

The rearrangement joins TRBV30 to TRBJ1-3, with D tentatively TRBD1 (5 bases). Germline V lookup: CDR1 GTSNPN, CDR2 SVGIG (reference sequence). The CDR3 totals 14 residues. Deletions cut 3 bases from V and 0 bases from J, with 9 bases between. CDR3 in DNA: TGTGCCTGGAGGAGAGACAGCTCTGGAAACACCATATATTTT. Amino acids: CAWRRDSSGNTIYF. The variable domain in full, completed from reference TRBV30 and TRBJ1-3, reads SQTIHQWPATLVQPVGSPLSLECTVEGTSNPNLYWYRQAAGRGLQLLFYSVGIGQISSEVPQNLSASRPQDRQFILSSKKLLLSDSGFYLCAWRRDSSGNTIYFGEGSWLTVV.

The V gene is TRBV6-5, the J gene TRBJ1-1, with 7 nucleotides matching TRBD1. CDR1 MNHEY and CDR2 SVGAGI come from the germline V gene. The CDR3 is 14 residues long. The J segment lost 4 bases and the V segment lost 4 bases, leaving 6 bases of the junction unmatched. The CDR3, as DNA: TGTGCCAGCAGTTTAGATCCAGGGGGCACTGAAGCTTTCTTT. This gives the protein CASSLDPGGTEAFF.

The chain uses TRBV5-6 and TRBJ1-5, with D possibly matching TRBD1 (6 bases). The germline V gene has CDR1 SGHDT and CDR2 YYEEEE. The CDR3 covers 14 residues. Trimming stripped 0 bases from V and 8 bases from J, with 12 bases between. Here the CDR3 DNA reads TGTGCCAGCAGCTTGGAAGGGGGGGGAGAGCCCCAGCATTTT. Its protein is CASSLEGGGEPQHF.

The chain combines TRBV5-1 with TRBJ2-1; TRBD2 aligns across 11 bases. CDR1 and CDR2 from the germline V gene are SGHRS and YFSETQ. The CDR3 totals 18 residues. V lost 0 bases, J lost 7 bases, and 12 bases stayed unmatched. The CDR3 nucleotides read TGCGCCAGCAGCTTGGCGGCGATAGCGGGGGGGCCTGGAAATGAGCAGTTCTTC. It is translated as CASSLAAIAGGPGNEQFF.

This clone was seen a single time. The J gene is TRBJ1-1, the V gene TRBV7-3, with TRBD1 identical over 9 bases. The CDR3 runs to 14 residues. The ends lost 4 bases at V and 4 bases at J; junction bases unmatched: 4. Germline V CDR1 and CDR2: SGHTA, FQGTGA. The DNA of the CDR3 is TGTGCCAGCAGCTCACAGGGGGCTGGCACTGAAGCTTTCTTT. This sequence encodes CASSSQGAGTEAFF. The full variable domain, its missing parts supplied by reference TRBV7-3 and TRBJ1-1, is GAGVSQTPSNKVTEKGKYVELRCDPISGHTALYWYRQSLGQGPEFLIYFQGTGAADDSGLPNDRFFAVRPEGSVSTLKIQRTERGDSAVYLCASSSQGAGTEAFFGQGTRLTVV.

V is TRBV27 and J is TRBJ2-7, with TRBD1 matching over 7 bases. The germline V gene has CDR1 MNHEY and CDR2 SMNVEV (reference sequence). The CDR3 totals 15 residues. V gave up 4 bases and J gave up 1 base; unmatched junction bases: 7. In nucleotides, the CDR3 is TGTGCCAGCAGTTACCGAGGGGGCCTTTCCTACGAGCAGTACTTC. Its translation is CASSYRGGLSYEQYF.

The chain carries TRBV7-3 and TRBJ2-4; 9 bases match TRBD2. J gave up 1 base and V 2 bases, and 6 bases lay outside the gene matches. The CDR3 consists of 17 residues. In germline, CDR1 is SGHTA, CDR2 FQGTGA. The chain's CDR3 is CASSLLAGGAAKNIQYF. The CDR3 DNA follows: TGTGCCAGCAGCTTACTGGCGGGGGGGGCGGCCAAAAACATTCAGTACTTC.

This sequence joins TRBV30 and TRBJ1-2, with TRBD1 matching 8 bases. The CDR3 runs to 14 residues. J gave up 8 bases and V 3 bases, and 11 bases lay outside the gene matches. Germline CDR1 and CDR2: GTSNPN and SVGIG (reference sequence). The CDR3 DNA reads as TGTGCCTGGAGCCGGACAGGGCGCCCCAGCGGCTACACCTTC. This sequence encodes CAWSRTGRPSGYTF.

The chain links TRBV5-6 to TRBJ1-5; D remains ambiguous. CDR3 size: 14 residues. Germline CDR1 SGHDT, CDR2 YYEEEE. V was pared by 0 bases and J by 3 bases, with 7 bases between. The chain's CDR3 is CASSLVSDNQPQHF. DNA of the CDR3: TGTGCCAGCAGCTTGGTCAGCGACAATCAGCCCCAGCATTTT. Drawing the rest from reference TRBV5-6 and TRBJ1-5, the complete variable domain is DAGVTQSPTHLIKTRGQQVTLRCSPKSGHDTVSWYQQALGQGPQFIFQYYEEEERQRGNFPDRFSGHQFPNYSSELNVNALLLGDSALYLCASSLVSDNQPQHFGDGTRLSIL.

The chain uses TRBV4-3 and TRBJ2-3; a possible D gene is TRBD2 (6 bases). Germline lookup yields CDR1 LGHNA and CDR2 YSLEER. V lost 0 bases to trimming and J lost 6 bases, with 10 bases between them. The CDR3 totals 14 residues. The CDR3 protein is CASSQDRGSDTQYF. The CDR3 coding sequence is TGCGCCAGCAGCCAAGATCGGGGGTCGGATACGCAGTATTTT.

The chain uses TRBV6-1 and TRBJ1-1; 9 bases match TRBD1. There are 15 residues in the CDR3. With V trimmed by 8 bases and J by 2 bases, 9 bases remained unmatched. CDR1 MNHNS and CDR2 SASEGT come from the germline V gene. The CDR3 DNA reads TGTGCCAGCGGCCCGACAGGGGGAGTTAACACTGAAGCTTTCTTT. The encoded protein is CASGPTGGVNTEAFF.

The rearrangement links TRBV4-2 to TRBJ2-1; 8 bases are a match to TRBD2. V lost 1 base, J lost 3 bases, and 5 bases stayed unmatched. Germline-derived CDR1 and CDR2 are LGHNA and YNFKEQ. The CDR3 consists of 16 residues. In DNA form, the CDR3 reads TGTGCCAGCAGCCAAGTTTTAACTAGCGGCTACAATGAGCAGTTCTTC. It encodes CASSQVLTSGYNEQFF.

This chain joins TRBV19 and TRBJ1-5, with 12 positions matching TRBD1. V was pared by 9 bases and J by 3 bases, with 15 bases of the junction left unmatched. This CDR3 region has 18 residues. Per germline, CDR1 LNHDA and CDR2 SQIVND (reference sequence). The CDR3 sequence is CASRFPGQGAGINQPQHF. The CDR3 bases are TGTGCCAGCCGTTTCCCGGGACAGGGGGCCGGAATCAATCAGCCCCAGCATTTT.

The CDR3 bases are TGCGCCAGCAGCTCCGGGACTAGCGCAACCTACAATGAGCAGTTCTTC. As protein: CASSSGTSATYNEQFF. The chain combines TRBV5-1 with TRBJ2-1, with 10 positions matching TRBD2. Unmatched junction bases numbered 5, after V lost 3 bases and J lost 2 bases. The CDR3 length is 16 residues. The germline CDR1 and CDR2 sequences are SGHRS and YFSETQ.

This clone was observed a handful of times. This chain links TRBV4-3 with TRBJ1-1; 7 bases fit TRBD1. V trimming: 0 bases; J trimming: 1 base; junction bases outside the gene matches: 5. The CDR3 runs to 16 residues. Germline V gene lookup returns CDR1 LGHNA and CDR2 YSLEER. CDR3 loop: CASSQDHGTANTEAFF. CDR3 in DNA: TGCGCCAGCAGCCAAGATCACGGGACAGCGAACACTGAAGCTTTCTTT.

The rearrangement links TRBV19 to TRBJ1-2; tentative D call: TRBD1 (5 bases). Germline V gives CDR1 LNHDA, CDR2 SQIVND (reference sequence). V lost 5 bases and J 6 bases, leaving 13 bases between the germline ends. The length of the CDR3 is 13 residues. The CDR3 loop reads CASSADSLHGYTF. The DNA for the CDR3 is TGTGCCAGTAGTGCCGACAGTTTACATGGCTACACCTTC.

This chain links TRBV7-9 with TRBJ2-3; 8 bases line up with TRBD2. The CDR3 runs to 14 residues. With V trimmed by 3 bases and J by 6 bases, 5 bases remained unmatched. Per the germline V gene, CDR1 is SEHNR and CDR2 is FQNEAQ (reference sequence). CDR3 residues: CASSFDGGVDTQYF. The CDR3 DNA is TGTGCCAGCAGCTTTGACGGGGGGGTGGATACGCAGTATTTT.

This clone was seen only once. The CDR3 DNA reads as TGTGCCAGTAGTACCAGTCCCACTACATACGAGCAGTACTTC. Its translation is CASSTSPTTYEQYF. The gene calls are TRBV19 and TRBJ2-7, with D uncertain. This CDR3 region has 14 residues. Trimming removed 4 bases from V and 4 bases from J, with 14 bases in between. CDR1 is LNHDA and CDR2 is SQIVND in the germline V gene (reference sequence).

The CDR3, as DNA: TGCAGCGTTGGGCAGGGGTTGGACGAGCAGTACTTC. Translated, it gives CSVGQGLDEQYF. The chain couples TRBV29-1 to TRBJ2-7, with TRBD1 as a possible D gene (6 bases). The CDR3 totals 12 residues. Trimming left V 4 bases short and J 5 bases short, with 12 bases between. Germline V lookup: CDR1 SQVTM, CDR2 ANQGSEA.

The J gene is TRBJ2-7, the V gene TRBV28; TRBD1 matches at 10 bases. Trimming at V came to 3 bases and at J to 12 bases, leaving 14 bases not matched to a gene. Germline CDR1 is MDHEN and CDR2 is SYDVKM. This CDR3 has 15 residues. The CDR3 nucleotides read TGTGCCAGCAGTTTTTCGACAGGGGGCGGGTCCCAGCCGTACTTC. Its protein product is CASSFSTGGGSQPYF.